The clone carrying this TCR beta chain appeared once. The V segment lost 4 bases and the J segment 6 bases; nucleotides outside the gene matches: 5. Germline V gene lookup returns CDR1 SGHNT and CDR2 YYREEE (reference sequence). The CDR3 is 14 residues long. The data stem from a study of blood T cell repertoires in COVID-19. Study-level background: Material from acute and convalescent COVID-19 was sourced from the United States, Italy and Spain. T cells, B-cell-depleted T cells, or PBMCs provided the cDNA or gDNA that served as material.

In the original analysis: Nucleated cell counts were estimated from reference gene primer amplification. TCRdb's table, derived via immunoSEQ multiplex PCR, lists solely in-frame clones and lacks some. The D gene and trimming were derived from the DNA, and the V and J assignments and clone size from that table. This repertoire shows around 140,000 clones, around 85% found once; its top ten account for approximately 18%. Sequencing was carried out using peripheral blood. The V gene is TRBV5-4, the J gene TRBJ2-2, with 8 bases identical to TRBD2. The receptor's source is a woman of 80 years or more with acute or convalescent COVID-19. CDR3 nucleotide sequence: TGTGCCAGCAGCCGAGCGGGAGCCCCCGGGGAGCTGTTTTTT. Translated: CASSRAGAPGELFF.